This TCR beta chain was recovered during a study of T cell responses to AZD1222 COVID-19 vaccine. Study-wide points: Compared with day 0, the breadth and depth of the Spike-specific TCR repertoire rose significantly after two doses of AZD1222. Seropositive status at baseline applied to only five to seven AZD1222 recipients. Clonal diversity may have been underestimated, and the donors were mostly white British, with more females than males. Reports indicate that nearly half of spike-specific TCRs are directed at unmutated variant regions.

Method: immunoSEQ multiplex PCR; TCRdb's copy keeps in-frame clones and lacks some. The table lists over 150,000 clones, approximately 90% of them singletons. The CDR3 covers 15 residues. The germline CDR1 and CDR2 sequences are SGHRS and YFSETQ. V lost 6 bases to trimming and J lost 5 bases; unmatched junction nucleotides: 13. Note on this clone: What it recognizes is unknown.

This receptor was identified in an adult in good health. The sample consisted of peripheral blood, taken on day 0 of AZD1222 vaccination. This sequence joins TRBV5-1 and TRBJ2-7; the match to TRBD1 covers 8 bases. CDR3 protein: CASKSFAGGVDEQYF. For the CDR3, the DNA is TGCGCCAGCAAGAGTTTTGCAGGGGGCGTCGACGAGCAGTACTTC.